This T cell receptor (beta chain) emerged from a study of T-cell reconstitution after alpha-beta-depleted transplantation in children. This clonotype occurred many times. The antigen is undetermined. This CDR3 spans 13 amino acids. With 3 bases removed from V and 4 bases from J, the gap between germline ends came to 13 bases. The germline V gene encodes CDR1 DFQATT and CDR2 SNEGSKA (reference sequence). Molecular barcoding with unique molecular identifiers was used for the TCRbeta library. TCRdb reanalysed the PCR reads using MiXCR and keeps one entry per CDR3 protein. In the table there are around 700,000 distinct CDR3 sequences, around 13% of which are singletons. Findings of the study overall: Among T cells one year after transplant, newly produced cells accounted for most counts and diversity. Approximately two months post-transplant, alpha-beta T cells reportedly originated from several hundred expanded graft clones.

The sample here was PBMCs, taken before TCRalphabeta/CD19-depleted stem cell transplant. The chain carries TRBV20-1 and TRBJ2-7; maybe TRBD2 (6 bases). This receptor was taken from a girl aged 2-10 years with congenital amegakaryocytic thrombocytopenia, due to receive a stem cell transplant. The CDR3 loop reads CSASGGRNYEQYF. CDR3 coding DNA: TGCAGTGCTAGTGGGGGGAGAAATTACGAGCAGTACTTC.